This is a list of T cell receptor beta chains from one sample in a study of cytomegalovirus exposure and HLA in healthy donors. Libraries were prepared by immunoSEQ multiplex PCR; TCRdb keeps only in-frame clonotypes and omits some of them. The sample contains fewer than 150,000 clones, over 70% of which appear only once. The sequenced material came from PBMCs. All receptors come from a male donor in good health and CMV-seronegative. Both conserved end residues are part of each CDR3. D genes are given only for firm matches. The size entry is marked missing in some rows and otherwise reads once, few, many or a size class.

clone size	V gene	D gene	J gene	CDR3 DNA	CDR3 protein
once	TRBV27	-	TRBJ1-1	TGTGCCAGCAGTTCGGGTCCACCTTTGAACACTGAAGCTTTCTTT	CASSSGPPLNTEAFF
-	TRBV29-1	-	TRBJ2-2	TGCAGCGTTGAGACAGGAGTCACCGGGGAGCTGTTTTTT	CSVETGVTGELFF
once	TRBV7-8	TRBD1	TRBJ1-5	TGTGCCATCAGTCCGGGACAGGGGGTTGGAGGGAATCAGCCCCAGCATTTT	CAISPGQGVGGNQPQHF
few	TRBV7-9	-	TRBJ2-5	TGTGCCAACACCATCCCTACAGCTGGAGGGGAGACCCAGTACTTC	CANTIPTAGGETQYF
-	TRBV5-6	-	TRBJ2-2	TGTGCCAGCATTAAGCACAGGGTCCCCGGGGAGCTGTTTTTT	CASIKHRVPGELFF
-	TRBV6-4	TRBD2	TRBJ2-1	TGTGCCAGCAGTGACCTCATACTAGCGGGAGATTCCAATGAGCAGTTCTTC	CASSDLILAGDSNEQFF
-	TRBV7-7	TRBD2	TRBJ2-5	TGTGCTAGCAGCTTATACCTAGCGGGGGCTGAGACCCAGTACTTC	CASSLYLAGAETQYF
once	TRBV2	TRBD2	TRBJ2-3	TGTGCCAGTCAGCGGGAGAGCGGCACAGATACGCAGTATTTT	CASQRESGTDTQYF
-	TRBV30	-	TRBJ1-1	TGTGCCTGGGAAAATGACCGGGGCACTGAAGCTTTCTTT	CAWENDRGTEAFF
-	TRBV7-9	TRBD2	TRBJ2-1	TGTGCCAGCAGCTTTTCCGGGACTAGCGGGGGTCAATCCTACAATGAGCAGTTCTTC	CASSFSGTSGGQSYNEQFF
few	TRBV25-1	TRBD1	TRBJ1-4	TGTGCCAGCACCTCTCGACAGGGAACACACGAAAAACTGTTTTTT	CASTSRQGTHEKLFF
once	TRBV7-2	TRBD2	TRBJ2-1	TGTGCCAGCAGCTTACTAGCGGACAACAATGAGCAGTTCTTC	CASSLLADNNEQFF
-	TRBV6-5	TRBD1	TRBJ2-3	TGTGCCAGCAGTTTCATACGACAGGGTAGCGCAGATACGCAGTATTTT	CASSFIRQGSADTQYF
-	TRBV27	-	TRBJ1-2	TGTGCCAGCAGTTTTGCGGCTAACTATGGCTACACCTTC	CASSFAANYGYTF